The entry below gives a single T cell receptor beta chain sequence along with its context. Its antigen is currently unknown. This CDR3 is 15 amino acids long. The germline V gene has CDR1 MNHEY and CDR2 SVGAGI. Trimming at V came to 5 bases and at J to 2 bases, leaving 9 bases not matched to a gene. This specimen belongs to a study of cytomegalovirus exposure and HLA in healthy donors. Study-level points and caveats: Data from an earlier analysis indicated that most TCR beta V segments were productive either about 90% or about 30% of the time.

The PCR ran on 60 Vbeta and 13 Jbeta primers. Libraries were prepared by immunoSEQ multiplex PCR; TCRdb keeps only in-frame clonotypes and omits some of them. Of approximately 190,000 clones in the sample, 75% to 90% were seen once. The TCR comes from a woman aged 45-65 years in good health and CMV-seropositive. This chain joins TRBV6-5 and TRBJ2-7, with 7 bases aligning to TRBD1. Sample: PBMCs. The CDR3 DNA is TGTGCCAGCAGTCTCGACAGGGACGGGCCCTACGAGCAGTACTTC. Its protein is CASSLDRDGPYEQYF.